This is a list of T cell receptor beta chains from one sample in a study of blood T cells in healthy people across ages. TCRdb reprocessed the 5' RACE reads with MiXCR, giving one entry per CDR3 protein. The sample gives around 2 million distinct CDR3 sequences, 39% of which show up once; around 23% is in the top ten. What was sequenced was blood. All receptors come from a human donor in good health. Each CDR3 is given with its conserved first and last residue. D genes are given only for firm matches. Clone size is stated in some rows and not others, as once, few, many or a class when expanded.

. . TRBJ1-1 TRBV29-1 CSAGETVNTEAFF TGCAGCGCCGGCGAGACAGTAAACACTGAAGCTTTCTTT
once TRBD2 TRBJ2-3 TRBV7-2 CASSLVIAGQDTQYF TGTGCCAGCAGCTTAGTAATAGCGGGGCAAGATACGCAGTATTTT
. TRBD1 TRBJ1-1 TRBV30 CAWSVLRGSSFNTEAFF TGTGCCTGGAGTGTACTCAGGGGGTCTTCTTTTAACACTGAAGCTTTCTTT
few TRBD2 TRBJ2-5 TRBV6-2/TRBV6-3 CASNTGTSGETQYF TGTGCCAGCAACACCGGGACTAGCGGAGAGACCCAGTACTTC
. . TRBJ2-1 TRBV7-7 CASSSRTNLGDEQFF TGTGCTAGCAGCTCCCGGACCAACCTCGGGGATGAGCAGTTCTTC
. TRBD1 TRBJ2-1 TRBV4-1 CASSQVWTGDGSPYNEQFF TGCGCCAGCAGCCAAGTCTGGACAGGGGATGGTAGCCCCTACAATGAGCAGTTCTTC
. . TRBJ1-1 TRBV7-3 CASRSQAFF TGTGCCAGCCGTAGTCAAGCTTTCTTT
. TRBD2 TRBJ2-1 TRBV6-1 CASSEWDSGDYNEQFF TGTGCCAGCAGTGAATGGGATAGCGGGGACTACAATGAGCAGTTCTTC
many TRBD1 TRBJ1-6 TRBV7-2 CASSRQGNSPLHF TGTGCCAGCAGCCGACAGGGGAATTCACCCCTCCACTTT
. . TRBJ2-7 TRBV3-1 CASSQGDSYYEQYF TGTGCCAGCAGCCAAGGTGACAGTTACTACGAGCAGTACTTC
. . TRBJ2-5 TRBV4-3 CASSQDWRLEGETQYF TGCGCCAGCAGCCAAGATTGGCGGCTTGAGGGAGAGACCCAGTACTTC
. TRBD2 TRBJ2-7 TRBV5-1 CASSPGRGGQEAQYF TGCGCCAGCAGCCCGGGTCGGGGGGGACAAGAGGCCCAGTACTTC
once . TRBJ1-2 TRBV12-3/TRBV12-4 CASSPDRNFYGYTF TGTGCCAGCAGCCCCGACAGAAATTTCTATGGCTACACCTTC
. . TRBJ2-3 TRBV7-6 CASSLIPEGGFTDTQYF TGTGCCAGCAGCTTAATCCCCGAGGGGGGTTTCACAGATACGCAGTATTTT
. . TRBJ1-2 TRBV5-1 CASSLGPRSYGYTF TGCGCCAGCAGCTTGGGGCCCAGATCCTATGGCTACACCTTC
. . TRBJ1-1 TRBV11-2 CASSLVSRGIGTEAFF TGTGCCAGCAGCTTAGTAAGCCGGGGAATAGGGACTGAAGCTTTCTTT
few . TRBJ1-5 TRBV6-2/TRBV6-3 CASSKRTPDEPQHF TGTGCCAGCAGCAAAAGGACACCCGATGAGCCCCAGCATTTT
few . TRBJ2-7 TRBV7-2 CASSLEAETYEQYF TGTGCCAGCAGCTTAGAGGCAGAAACCTACGAGCAGTACTTC
. TRBD1 TRBJ2-3 TRBV29-1 CSVVDRGRIDTQYF TGCAGCGTTGTTGACAGGGGGCGAATCGATACGCAGTATTTT
. . TRBJ2-5 TRBV12-3/TRBV12-4 CASSLGTGGAFQETQYF TGTGCCAGCAGTTTAGGGACTGGGGGGGCGTTCCAAGAGACCCAGTACTTC
few TRBD2 TRBJ2-7 TRBV20-1 CSARDPGGTGEQYF TGCAGTGCTAGAGATCCGGGAGGGACTGGCGAGCAGTACTTC
. . TRBJ2-3 TRBV7-2 CASRLGFDTDTQYF TGTGCCAGCCGGCTAGGTTTCGATACAGATACGCAGTATTTT
. . TRBJ2-5 TRBV29-1 CSAPPPGQETQYF TGCAGCGCTCCTCCCCCCGGACAAGAGACCCAGTACTTC
few . TRBJ2-7 TRBV6-5 CASSYNGDSYEQYF TGTGCCAGCAGTTACAACGGGGACTCCTACGAGCAGTACTTC
. TRBD1 TRBJ1-5 TRBV20-1 CSAGDRGNNQPQHF TGCAGTGCTGGGGACAGGGGAAACAATCAGCCCCAGCATTTT